A single sample is the source of the 27 T cell receptor beta chains below, sequenced in a study of monozygotic twins with inflammatory bowel disease. TCRdb re-called the 5' RACE reads and shows each CDR3 protein once, DNA omitted. In total, the table holds fewer than 450,000 distinct CDR3 sequences. Sequencing input: blood. These receptors were collected from a human donor with ulcerative colitis or Crohn's disease, or a healthy co-twin of an affected twin (not recorded which).

J is TRBJ2-2 and V is TRBV12-3 or TRBV12-4; TCRdb outputs TRBD1, but without DNA this stays unchecked. This CDR3 is 15 amino acids long. The CDR3 sequence is CASSLGVMDTGELFF.

V is TRBV5-1 and J is TRBJ1-4; no DNA is available, so the TRBD1 call from TCRdb remains unchecked. Germline assignment: CDR1 SGHRS and CDR2 YFSETQ. The CDR3 length is 15 residues. This chain's CDR3 is CASSLGGQSSEKLFF. The variable domain in full, with the rest retrieved from reference TRBV5-1 and TRBJ1-4, is KAGVTQTPRYLIKTRGQQVTLSCSPISGHRSVSWYQQTPGQGLQFLFEYFSETQRNKGNFPGRFSGRQFSNSRSEMNVSTLELGDSALYLCASSLGGQSSEKLFFGSGTQLSVL.

This chain links TRBV29-1 with TRBJ2-5; there is no DNA to check the TCRdb D call of TRBD1. Germline V gives CDR1 SQVTM, CDR2 ANQGSEA. The CDR3 is made up of 13 amino acids. CDR3 region: CSVAGGRIETQYF.

The chain couples TRBV5-8 to TRBJ1-2; TCRdb outputs TRBD1, but without DNA this stays unchecked. This CDR3 spans 16 amino acids. Germline V gives CDR1 SGHTS, CDR2 YDEGEE. The chain's CDR3 is CASSPPDRALGYGYTF.

This chain joins TRBV7-2 and TRBJ2-5; TCRdb outputs TRBD1, but without DNA this stays unchecked. The CDR3 is made up of 13 amino acids. Germline V lookup: CDR1 SGHTA, CDR2 FQGNSA. The chain's CDR3 is CASRNRGRETQYF.

The rearrangement uses TRBV12-5 and TRBJ2-6; the D call of TRBD1 rests on TCRdb alone, since no DNA is present to check it. From germline, CDR1 is LGHNT and CDR2 FRNRAP. The CDR3 sequence is 20 residues long. CDR3 sequence: CASGLVFLGTGHSGANVLTF.

The chain combines TRBV6-1 with TRBJ1-5; TCRdb proposes TRBD1, but this gene call is untestable without DNA. CDR1 MNHNS and CDR2 SASEGT come from the germline V gene. This CDR3 is built from 15 residues. The CDR3 region is CASSEGQVSNQPQHF.

This chain links TRBV6-5 with TRBJ1-4; the D call from TCRdb, TRBD1, cannot be confirmed without DNA. This CDR3 has 17 residues. Germline lookup yields CDR1 MNHEY and CDR2 SVGAGI. Here the CDR3 reads CASSYWADRSTNEKLFF.

The chain uses TRBV5-1 and TRBJ2-6. The germline gives CDR1 SGHRS, CDR2 YFSETQ. The CDR3 consists of 17 residues. The chain's CDR3 is CASSPQISRSGANVLTF.

The V and J genes are TRBV7-3 and TRBJ2-7; without DNA, the TCRdb call of TRBD1 cannot be checked. Germline CDR1 SGHTA, CDR2 FQGTGA. The CDR3 runs to 15 residues. The chain's CDR3 is CASSPNRGLTHEQYF. The whole variable domain, remainder taken from reference TRBV7-3 and TRBJ2-7, is GAGVSQTPSNKVTEKGKYVELRCDPISGHTALYWYRQSLGQGPEFLIYFQGTGAADDSGLPNDRFFAVRPEGSVSTLKIQRTERGDSAVYLCASSPNRGLTHEQYFGPGTRLTVT.

The CDR3 loop reads CASTRGLAQETQYF. The V call is TRBV7-8, the J call TRBJ2-5; the TCRdb D gene call, TRBD2, has no DNA to confirm it. The CDR3 extends over 14 amino acids. CDR1 is SGHVS, CDR2 FQNEAQ, per germline.

This chain joins TRBV7-2 and TRBJ1-2. Germline V gene lookup returns CDR1 SGHTA and CDR2 FQGNSA. The CDR3 loop spans 15 amino acids. The CDR3 spells CASSAFSSANYGYTF. Full variable domain (rest looked up from reference TRBV7-2 and TRBJ1-2): GAGVSQSPSNKVTEKGKDVELRCDPISGHTALYWYRQSLGQGLEFLIYFQGNSAPDKSGLPSDRFSAERTGGSVSTLTIQRTQQEDSAVYLCASSAFSSANYGYTFGSGTRLTVV.

The V gene is TRBV7-2, the J gene TRBJ1-1; the TCRdb D gene call, TRBD1, has no DNA to confirm it. CDR1 is SGHTA and CDR2 is FQGNSA in the germline V gene. The CDR3 extends over 15 amino acids. This chain's CDR3 is CASSFTGTGGTEAFF.

The chain uses TRBV7-3 and TRBJ1-1; TCRdb proposes TRBD1, but this gene call is untestable without DNA. The germline V gene encodes CDR1 SGHTA and CDR2 FQGTGA. The CDR3 spans 13 residues. CDR3 region: CASTAMGATEAFF.

The chain couples TRBV6-2 or TRBV6-3 to TRBJ2-1; TCRdb's D call of TRBD1 is untestable without DNA. The germline V gene has CDR1 MNHEY and CDR2 SVGEGT. The CDR3 totals 15 residues. CDR3 sequence: CASSYRGVTYNEQFF.

The genes are TRBV4-1 and TRBJ1-3. The CDR3 is made up of 13 amino acids. Germline V gives CDR1 MGHRA, CDR2 YSYEKL. The CDR3 reads CASSQVSGNTIYF.

The chain has TRBV20-1 and TRBJ2-3; the TCRdb call, TRBD1, lacks DNA for checking. CDR1 is DFQATT and CDR2 is SNEGSKA in the germline V gene (reference sequence). The CDR3 loop spans 13 amino acids. The CDR3 reads CSARDRDPDTQYF.

The rearrangement joins TRBV7-9 to TRBJ2-1; TCRdb designates TRBD2, a call that cannot be tested without DNA. There are 15 residues in the CDR3. CDR1 is SEHNR, CDR2 FQNEAQ, per germline (reference sequence). This CDR3 reads CASSLAGTSYNEQFF.

CDR3 amino acids: CASSPEVAVYYF. This chain connects TRBV12-3 or TRBV12-4 to TRBJ1-5. This CDR3 is 12 amino acids long.

This chain joins TRBV7-9 and TRBJ2-5; TCRdb's D gene call, TRBD2, goes unchecked for lack of DNA. The CDR3 loop spans 15 amino acids. Germline V gives CDR1 SEHNR, CDR2 FQNEAQ (reference sequence). CDR3 in amino acids: CASSLGEQAGKTQYF.

The gene calls are TRBV5-4 and TRBJ2-2; no DNA is available, so the TRBD2 call from TCRdb remains unchecked. The germline V gene encodes CDR1 SGHNT and CDR2 YYREEE (reference sequence). There are 17 residues in the CDR3. CDR3 region: CASSGGLAGGSIGELFF.

The V gene is TRBV4-2, the J gene TRBJ1-2; TCRdb reports TRBD1, a call that lacks DNA to check it against. This CDR3 region has 19 residues. The germline CDR1 and CDR2 sequences are LGHNA and YNFKEQ. The CDR3 is CASSQVITGQDFSSYGYTF.

The V and J genes are TRBV29-1 and TRBJ1-4; TCRdb's D call of TRBD1 is untestable without DNA. Germline-derived CDR1 and CDR2 are SQVTM and ANQGSEA. This CDR3 has 12 residues. This chain's CDR3 is CSVHEGDEKLFF.

J is TRBJ1-5 and V is TRBV5-3; the TRBD1 assignment by TCRdb is unverifiable without DNA. TRBV5-3 is identified as an open reading frame with a role that is uncertain. The CDR3 covers 17 residues. The CDR3 sequence: CARSLGAGSRGNQPQHF.

J is TRBJ2-3 and V is TRBV13; with no DNA, the TCRdb D assignment of TRBD1 cannot be verified. The CDR3 totals 16 residues. Germline V CDR1 and CDR2: PRHDT, FYEKMQ (reference sequence). The CDR3: CASSASGTGGPDTQYF.

The V call is TRBV5-1, the J call TRBJ2-5; TCRdb's D gene call, TRBD2, goes unchecked for lack of DNA. Germline loops: CDR1 SGHRS, CDR2 YFSETQ. The CDR3 is 16 residues long. CDR3 loop: CASSFTSGGAKETQYF.

The chain joins TRBV7-9 to TRBJ1-5; absent DNA, TCRdb's TRBD1 call cannot be checked. The CDR3 sequence is 14 residues long. The germline CDR1 and CDR2 sequences are SEHNR and FQNEAQ (reference sequence). CDR3 amino acids: CASSYPGGNQPQHF.